This T cell receptor beta chain was found in a study of regulatory T cells in long-lasting Graves disease. Study information: Less than 3 months of antithyroid drugs had been taken by newly diagnosed Graves' patients. General observations from the study: Persistent disease samples used TRBV28, TRBJ1-2 and TRBJ2-5 preferentially.

V shed 5 bases and J 0 bases; nucleotides not matched to a gene: 5. The CDR3 runs 16 residues. Germline V lookup: CDR1 SGHNT, CDR2 YENEEA. Investigators prepared the TCR beta libraries by applying iRepertoire HTBI primers and Arm-PCR of CDR3 regions. TCRdb redid the calling of the multiplex PCR reads with MiXCR, one entry per CDR3 protein. The table lists a few hundred thousand distinct CDR3 sequences, about 12% of them singletons, with 18% in the top ten. Indicated time point: newly diagnosed GD, antithyroid drugs for less than 3 months. Researchers made the TCR library from RNA that was extracted from PBMCs. Many counts were recorded for this clonotype. Its specificity is not known. The sample was also linked to a second study, of T cells in Graves' hyperthyroidism and ophthalmopathy. That source notes: Any patient presenting with uncontrolled infection, other autoimmune disease, pregnancy or lactation was left out.

The sequenced sample was peripheral blood mononuclear cells (PBMCs), obtained at new diagnosis, from a patient treated with antithyroid drugs. The source is a young woman with Graves disease. This chain uses TRBV11-3 with TRBJ2-3; 10 bases map to TRBD2. The CDR3 is CASSPVAGGSTDTQYF. The DNA of the CDR3 is TGTGCCAGCAGCCCAGTAGCGGGAGGAAGCACAGATACGCAGTATTTT.